The rows below give T cell receptor beta chains drawn from one sample of a study of PD-1 blockade in classical Hodgkin lymphoma. The data were produced by immunoSEQ multiplex PCR, yet TCRdb's version contains in-frame clones alone and is incomplete. Among more than 140,000 clones, about 81% were seen once, and the ten largest hold 7% to 9.5%. Sequencing used peripheral blood mononuclear cells (PBMCs), obtained before the second cycle of nivolumab. These receptors were taken from a human donor with classical Hodgkin lymphoma. Each CDR3 is given with its conserved first and last residue. A D gene is named only where the DNA matches it firmly. Clone size is stated in some rows and not others, as once, few, many or a class when expanded.

v_call	j_call	clone_size	d_call	cdr3_nt	cdr3_aa
TRBV19	TRBJ1-3	-	-	TGTGCCAGTAAAGGGGCCGTTGGAAACACCATATATTTT	CASKGAVGNTIYF
TRBV19	TRBJ2-2	-	-	TGTGCCAGTAGTATAAACAGTGCGAACACCGGGGAGCTGTTTTTT	CASSINSANTGELFF
TRBV5-1	TRBJ2-7	-	-	TGCGCCAGCAGCTTGGGTGTGGGAGGAGGCTACGAGCAGTACTTC	CASSLGVGGGYEQYF
TRBV6-5	TRBJ1-2	-	-	TGTGCCAGCAGTTACTCTTTTTCCAGTTATGGCTACACCTTC	CASSYSFSSYGYTF
TRBV6-6	TRBJ1-1	-	TRBD1	TGTGCCAGCAGTCCCAGGGGGCAGAACACTGAAGCTTTCTTT	CASSPRGQNTEAFF
TRBV10-3	TRBJ2-7	-	-	TGTGCCATCAGTGAGTATACCGGAGGGGGGGGCGAGCAGTACTTC	CAISEYTGGGGEQYF
TRBV28	TRBJ2-5	-	-	TGTGCCAGCCTAGGGGGGGAGACCCAGTACTTC	CASLGGETQYF
TRBV28	TRBJ2-7	-	-	TGTGCCAGCAGTTCCCAGGGTCTTGGGGCTTCCTTC	CASSSQGLGASF
TRBV7-7	TRBJ2-1	once	-	TGTGCCAGCAGCTTAGGATCCCAGAATGAGCAGTTCTTC	CASSLGSQNEQFF
TRBV6-6	TRBJ1-3	-	TRBD1	TGTGCCAGCAGTTACTCGGGACAGGGTACGGGAAACACCATATATTTT	CASSYSGQGTGNTIYF
TRBV7-9	TRBJ2-3	-	-	TGTGCCAGCAGCTCCATCACAGATACGCAGTATTTT	CASSSITDTQYF
TRBV28	TRBJ2-1	-	-	TGTGCCAGCAGTTTAAATGGGGGTGAGCAGTTCTTC	CASSLNGGEQFF
TRBV5-1	TRBJ1-3	-	TRBD1	TGCGCCAGCAGCACGGGACAGGGGAGAGGAAACACCATATATTTT	CASSTGQGRGNTIYF
TRBV6-6	TRBJ2-1	-	-	TGTGCCAGCAGGACAGGTTACAATGAGCAGTTCTTC	CASRTGYNEQFF
TRBV28	TRBJ2-1	-	-	TGTGCCAGCAGTTCCTACCCTGTAGTCAATGAGCAGTTCTTC	CASSSYPVVNEQFF
TRBV5-1	TRBJ2-4	once	-	TGCGCCAGCAGCTTGGACAGGGGAGGCCAAAACATTCAGTACTTC	CASSLDRGGQNIQYF
TRBV6-1	TRBJ2-5	-	TRBD1	TGTGCCAGCAGTGCAAACAGGGGGCGGGCAGAGACCCAGTACTTC	CASSANRGRAETQYF
TRBV19	TRBJ2-3	once	-	TGTGCCAGTAGTATAGATGGACCCTCCAGAACCGGCACAGATACGCAGTATTTT	CASSIDGPSRTGTDTQYF
TRBV5-4	TRBJ2-3	-	-	TGTGCCAGCAGCGCCAGTACTAGCACAGATACGCAGTATTTT	CASSASTSTDTQYF
TRBV9	TRBJ2-1	-	-	TGTGCCAGCAGCGTTGGGGAAGAGCGGCCCTACAATGAGCAGTTCTTC	CASSVGEERPYNEQFF
TRBV4-2	TRBJ2-2	-	-	TGTGCCAGCAGCCAAGCTACTTATTCCGGGAGTCCGGCCGGGGAGCTGTTTTTT	CASSQATYSGSPAGELFF
TRBV11-3	TRBJ2-5	-	TRBD2	TGTGCCAGCAGCTTAGGACTAGCGGGAGGGGCAGAGACCCAGTACTTC	CASSLGLAGGAETQYF
TRBV7-9	TRBJ2-5	once	-	TGTGCCAGCAGCACCCACGGGACGCCACAAGAGACCCAGTACTTC	CASSTHGTPQETQYF
TRBV4-3	TRBJ2-1	few	-	TGCGCCAGCAGCCAGGGGGACTGGCTAAGGAATGAGCAGTTCTTC	CASSQGDWLRNEQFF
TRBV19	TRBJ1-5	few	-	TGTGCCAGTTCAGCGACAGGTTGGGGTCAGCCCCAGCATTTT	CASSATGWGQPQHF
TRBV7-9	TRBJ2-3	-	TRBD1	TGTGCCAGCAGCTCCTCAGGGGGAACGCAGTATTTT	CASSSSGGTQYF
TRBV6-6	TRBJ1-2	-	-	TGTGCCAGCAGTTTCGGTTTCACAGGCTACACCTTC	CASSFGFTGYTF
TRBV7-2	TRBJ1-3	-	TRBD1	TGTGCCAGCAGCGTGCAGGGGGTCGTGCCTGGAAACACCATATATTTT	CASSVQGVVPGNTIYF
TRBV7-2	TRBJ1-2	-	-	TGTGCCAGCAGCTTAAGCCGGGACAACTATGGCTACACCTTC	CASSLSRDNYGYTF
TRBV5-1	TRBJ1-4	-	-	TGCGCCAGCAGGAGGGCAACTAATGAAAAACTGTTTTTT	CASRRATNEKLFF
TRBV30	TRBJ2-7	-	TRBD1	TGTGCCTGGAGTGTACACAGGGGGCCGTACTTC	CAWSVHRGPYF
TRBV5-8	TRBJ2-2	-	-	TGTGCCAGCAGTACCGGGACGACGAACACCGGGGAGCTGTTTTTT	CASSTGTTNTGELFF
TRBV7-9	TRBJ2-7	-	-	TGTGCCAGCAGCCCGCAGGGCGGGGAGCAGTACTTC	CASSPQGGEQYF
TRBV5-1	TRBJ2-7	-	TRBD1	TGCGCCAGCAGCTTGGTTTGGCGGACAGGTAGAAACTACGAGCAGTACTTC	CASSLVWRTGRNYEQYF
TRBV10-3	TRBJ2-7	-	-	TGTGCCATCAGTATCGATACACGCTCCAGGGGCGAGCAGTACTTC	CAISIDTRSRGEQYF
TRBV4-3	TRBJ1-1	-	-	TGCGCCAGCAGCCCATACAGGGACTCGAACACTGAAGCTTTCTTT	CASSPYRDSNTEAFF
TRBV11-2	TRBJ2-7	-	TRBD1	TGTGCCAGCAGCGGCAGGACAGGGAGCTACGAGCAGTACTTC	CASSGRTGSYEQYF
TRBV7-3	TRBJ2-3	-	TRBD2	TGTGCCAGCAGCCAGGGACTAGCGGGGAACACAGATACGCAGTATTTT	CASSQGLAGNTDTQYF
TRBV5-4	TRBJ2-2	-	TRBD1	TGTGCCAGCAGCACGGGACAGGGGGCGTATTCAGGGGAGCTGTTTTTT	CASSTGQGAYSGELFF
TRBV7-9	TRBJ1-4	-	-	TGTGCCAGCAGCTTAAGGAGGACAGTAGGTGAAAAACTGTTTTTT	CASSLRRTVGEKLFF
TRBV6-5	TRBJ2-3	-	TRBD2	TGTGCCAGCAGTAGACTAGCGGGTTTCTCAGATACGCAGTATTTT	CASSRLAGFSDTQYF
TRBV6-5	TRBJ1-1	-	-	TGTGCCAGCAGTTACTCGATGGGGGTTAGCACTGAAGCTTTCTTT	CASSYSMGVSTEAFF
TRBV5-4	TRBJ1-2	-	TRBD1	TGTGCCAGCAGCTGGGGGACAGACTCTAATGGCTACACCTTC	CASSWGTDSNGYTF
TRBV29-1	TRBJ1-4	-	TRBD1	TGCAGCGTAGCCGGGACAGGAGGAGAAAAACTGTTTTTT	CSVAGTGGEKLFF
TRBV11-2	TRBJ2-3	-	TRBD1	TGTGCCAGCAGCCGGGACAGCTTTACAGATACGCAGTATTTT	CASSRDSFTDTQYF
TRBV11-3	TRBJ1-1	-	-	TGTGCCAGCAGCAAAACAGTGAACACTGAAGCTTTCTTT	CASSKTVNTEAFF
TRBV5-1	TRBJ2-7	-	TRBD2	TGCGCCAGCAGCTGGACTAGCGGAGGAGCCTACGAGCAGTACTTC	CASSWTSGGAYEQYF
TRBV7-8	TRBJ1-5	many	-	TGTGCCAGCAGCTTAGGGTACAATCAGCCCCAGCATTTT	CASSLGYNQPQHF
TRBV2	TRBJ2-5	-	TRBD1	TGTGCCAGCAACCCTGGACAGGGGGCGTCCTGGGAGACCCAGTACTTC	CASNPGQGASWETQYF
TRBV7-6	TRBJ1-5	-	-	TGTGCCAGCAGCTTAGTAGGGAGCGGTCAGCCCCAGCATTTT	CASSLVGSGQPQHF
TRBV6-5	TRBJ1-2	once	-	TGTGCCAGCAGTTACTCACAGGGACGTGGCTACACCTTC	CASSYSQGRGYTF
TRBV6-6	TRBJ2-7	-	TRBD2	TGTGCCAGCAAACCGGGACTAGCGGGAGGCGAGCAGTACTTC	CASKPGLAGGEQYF
TRBV6-1	TRBJ2-7	-	-	TGTGCCAGCAGACGTCTCAACGAGCAGTACTTC	CASRRLNEQYF
TRBV6-6	TRBJ1-1	-	-	TGTGCCAGCCGAAGGGTGAACACTGAAGCTTTCTTT	CASRRVNTEAFF
TRBV2	TRBJ1-5	-	TRBD1	TGTGCCAGCGTCGAGACAGGGAGGAATCAGCCCCAGCATTTT	CASVETGRNQPQHF
TRBV28	TRBJ1-2	-	-	TGTGCCAGCAGTTTCAATGGCTACACCTTC	CASSFNGYTF
TRBV5-6	TRBJ2-1	-	-	TGTGCCAGCAGCTTGGTGGGCGGGGACCCCTTAAATGAGCAGTTCTTC	CASSLVGGDPLNEQFF
TRBV7-2	TRBJ1-1	-	-	TGTGCCAGCAGCTACGAATCTCTGAACACTGAAGCTTTCTTT	CASSYESLNTEAFF